This T cell receptor (beta chain) stems from a study of cytomegalovirus exposure and HLA in healthy donors. About the research overall: Earlier, 110 million or so unique TCR beta sequences were recovered from about 179 million T cells by an analysis.

This CDR3 spans 14 amino acids. V dropped 4 bases and J dropped 7; count of bases not matched to a gene: 10. Germline CDR1 reads SGHTA; CDR2 reads FQGNSA. As concerns this clone: Its antigen is not known.

The PCR ran on 60 Vbeta and 13 Jbeta primers. In the authors' methods: There were about 80 million unique TCR beta chains by a later count, and approximately 11 million of them were shared. The table came from immunoSEQ multiplex PCR; TCRdb's copy has only in-frame clones and leaves some out. V, J and clone size derive from that table, while D and trimming were established from the DNA sequence. The table lists a few hundred thousand clones, almost 80% of them singletons. Nominal health characterized the donors when sampled, though unrecorded immune exposures were likely. Study-wide results and caveats: The CMV antigen specificity of a few CMV-associated chains was confirmed through in vitro analysis.

The TCR sequence derives from a man in his late teens or twenties in good health and CMV-seronegative. The sequenced sample consisted of PBMCs. J is TRBJ2-7 and V is TRBV7-2; TRBD1 matches 7 bases. The CDR3 sequence is CASSSLGGLGEQYF. CDR3 coding DNA: TGTGCCAGCAGCTCGCTAGGGGGCCTCGGAGAGCAGTACTTC.